This T cell receptor beta chain emerged from a study of radiotherapy plus CTLA-4 blockade in lung cancer. Study-wide findings and caveats: There was expansion of tumor-derived TCR clones in blood after radiotherapy plus ipilimumab.

V was pared by 0 bases and J by 6 bases, with 12 bases between. The CDR3 covers 14 residues. CDR1 and CDR2 from the germline V gene are SGHRS and YFSETQ. To note about this clone: Its antigen is not identified.

Only in-frame clones appear in the TCRdb table, and some are missing; sequencing was by immunoSEQ multiplex PCR. The sample shows tens of thousands of clones, approximately 80% of them seen only once. The chain joins TRBV5-1 to TRBJ1-1; the D is unclear. The sequence came from a human donor with non-small cell lung cancer whose response to radiotherapy plus ipilimumab could not be evaluated. Material: peripheral blood, obtained from a patient treated with radiotherapy plus ipilimumab. The CDR3 protein is CASSLDSVAPEAFF. In DNA, the CDR3 is TGCGCCAGCAGCTTGGACTCCGTAGCCCCTGAAGCTTTCTTT.